This T cell receptor (beta chain) was profiled in a study of Tregs in tolerant kidney transplant recipients. With respect to this clone: Its target is not known.

Per the germline V gene, CDR1 is SGHTA and CDR2 is FQGNSA. The CDR3 covers 16 residues. Between the trimmed V and J ends, which lost 5 bases and 2 bases, there was a span of 16 bases. Sequenced by immunoSEQ multiplex PCR; TCRdb stores in-frame clones only, minus some. The repertoire holds 60,000 to 75,000 clones, with roughly 88% as singletons. Findings of the study overall: Few patients were studied, so findings need validation in larger groups. No direct test of biological reproducibility was done here. Donor-specific Treg expansion exceeded global Treg expansion in tolerant patients, suggesting antigen drive.

The receptor's source is a human donor who received a combined kidney and bone marrow transplant. Sample: Tregs from blood, taken before the transplant. This rearrangement joins TRBV7-2 to TRBJ2-4, with D hard to call. CDR3 sequence reads: CASSPETHGSKNIQYF. Written as DNA, the CDR3 is TGTGCCAGCAGCCCAGAAACCCATGGGTCCAAAAACATTCAGTACTTC.